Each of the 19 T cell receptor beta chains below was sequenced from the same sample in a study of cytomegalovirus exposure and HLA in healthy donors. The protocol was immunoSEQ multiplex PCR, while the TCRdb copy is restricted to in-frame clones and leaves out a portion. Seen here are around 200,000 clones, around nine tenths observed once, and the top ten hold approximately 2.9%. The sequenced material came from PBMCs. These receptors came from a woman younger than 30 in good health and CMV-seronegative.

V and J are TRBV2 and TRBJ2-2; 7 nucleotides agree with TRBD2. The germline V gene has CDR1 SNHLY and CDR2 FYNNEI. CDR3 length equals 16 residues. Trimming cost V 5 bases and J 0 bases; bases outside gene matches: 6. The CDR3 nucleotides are TGTGCCAGCAGTCGCCTAGCGGTGTCGAACACCGGGGAGCTGTTTTTT. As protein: CASSRLAVSNTGELFF.

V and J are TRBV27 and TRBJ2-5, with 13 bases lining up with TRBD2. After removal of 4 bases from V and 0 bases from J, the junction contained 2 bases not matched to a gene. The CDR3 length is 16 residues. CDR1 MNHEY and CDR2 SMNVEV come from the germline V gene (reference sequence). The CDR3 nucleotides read TGTGCCAGCAGTTCGGGACTAGCGGGGTACCAAGAGACCCAGTACTTC. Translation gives CASSSGLAGYQETQYF.

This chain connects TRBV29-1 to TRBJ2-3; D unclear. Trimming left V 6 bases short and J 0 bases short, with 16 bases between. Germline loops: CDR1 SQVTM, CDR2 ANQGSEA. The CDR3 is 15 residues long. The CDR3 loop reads CSVLYSGVSTDTQYF. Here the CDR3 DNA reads TGCAGCGTACTGTACTCTGGAGTAAGCACAGATACGCAGTATTTT.

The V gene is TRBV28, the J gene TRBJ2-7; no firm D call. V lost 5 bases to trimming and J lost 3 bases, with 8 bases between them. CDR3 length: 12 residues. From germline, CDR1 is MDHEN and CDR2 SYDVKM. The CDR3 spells CASSGSGYEQYF. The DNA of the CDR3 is TGTGCCAGCAGTGGGTCGGGCTACGAGCAGTACTTC.

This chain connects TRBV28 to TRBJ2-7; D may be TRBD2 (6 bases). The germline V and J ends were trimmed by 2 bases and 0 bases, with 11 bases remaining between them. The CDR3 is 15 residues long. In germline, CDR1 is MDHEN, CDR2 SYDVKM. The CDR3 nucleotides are TGTGCCAGCAGTTTACCGGGAGTTCTCTCCTACGAGCAGTACTTC. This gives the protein CASSLPGVLSYEQYF.

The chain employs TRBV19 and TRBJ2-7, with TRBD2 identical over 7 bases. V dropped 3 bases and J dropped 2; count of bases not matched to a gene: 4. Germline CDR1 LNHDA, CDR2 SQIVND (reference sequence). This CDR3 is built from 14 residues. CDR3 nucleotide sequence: TGTGCCAGTAGTATTAGCGGGCTCACCTACGAGCAGTACTTC. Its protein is CASSISGLTYEQYF. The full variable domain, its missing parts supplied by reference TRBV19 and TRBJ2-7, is DGGITQSPKYLFRKEGQNVTLSCEQNLNHDAMYWYRQDPGQGLRLIYYSQIVNDFQKGDIAEGYSVSREKKESFPLTVTSAQKNPTAFYLCASSISGLTYEQYFGPGTRLTVT.

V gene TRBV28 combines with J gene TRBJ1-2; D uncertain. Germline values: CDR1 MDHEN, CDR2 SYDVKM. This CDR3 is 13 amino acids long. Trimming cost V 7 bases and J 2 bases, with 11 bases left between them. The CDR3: CASTLRGNYGYTF. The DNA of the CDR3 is TGTGCCAGCACTCTTCGGGGAAACTATGGCTACACCTTC.

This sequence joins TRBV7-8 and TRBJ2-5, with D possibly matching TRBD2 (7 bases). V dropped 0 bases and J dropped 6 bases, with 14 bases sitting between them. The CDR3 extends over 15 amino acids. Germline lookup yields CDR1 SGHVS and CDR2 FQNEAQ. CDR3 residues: CASSLAFGGRQTQYF. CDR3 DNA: TGTGCCAGCAGCTTAGCATTCGGGGGGCGCCAGACCCAGTACTTC.

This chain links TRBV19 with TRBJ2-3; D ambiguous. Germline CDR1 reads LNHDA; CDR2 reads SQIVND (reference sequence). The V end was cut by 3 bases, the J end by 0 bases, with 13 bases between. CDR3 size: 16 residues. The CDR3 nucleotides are TGTGCCAGTAGTATTCGTTTAGCCCTTAGCACAGATACGCAGTATTTT. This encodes CASSIRLALSTDTQYF.

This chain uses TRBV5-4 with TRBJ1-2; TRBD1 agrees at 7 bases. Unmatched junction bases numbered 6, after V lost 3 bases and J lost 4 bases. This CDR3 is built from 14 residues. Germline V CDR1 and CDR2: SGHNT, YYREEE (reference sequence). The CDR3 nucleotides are TGTGCCAGCAGCTCGATACAGGGGCCCTATGGCTACACCTTC. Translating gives CASSSIQGPYGYTF.

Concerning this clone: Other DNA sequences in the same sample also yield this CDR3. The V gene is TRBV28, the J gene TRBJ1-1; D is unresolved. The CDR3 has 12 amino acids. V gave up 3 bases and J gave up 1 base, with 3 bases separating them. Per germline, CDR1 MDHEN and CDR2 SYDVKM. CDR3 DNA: TGTGCCAGCAGTTTTCAGAACACTGAAGCTTTCTTT. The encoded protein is CASSFQNTEAFF.

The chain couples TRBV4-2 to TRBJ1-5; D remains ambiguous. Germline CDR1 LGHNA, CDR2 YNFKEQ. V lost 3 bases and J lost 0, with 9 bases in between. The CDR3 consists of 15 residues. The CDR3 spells CASSQGANSNQPQHF. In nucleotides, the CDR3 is TGTGCCAGCAGCCAGGGAGCCAATAGCAATCAGCCCCAGCATTTT.

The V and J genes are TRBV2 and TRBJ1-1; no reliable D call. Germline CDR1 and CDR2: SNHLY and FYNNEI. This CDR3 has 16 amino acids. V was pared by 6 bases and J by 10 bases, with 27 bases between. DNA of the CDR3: TGTGCCAGCAGGGGAGGGCTGGGCGGAGGGTACCTAGGAGCTTTCTTT. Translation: CASRGGLGGGYLGAFF.

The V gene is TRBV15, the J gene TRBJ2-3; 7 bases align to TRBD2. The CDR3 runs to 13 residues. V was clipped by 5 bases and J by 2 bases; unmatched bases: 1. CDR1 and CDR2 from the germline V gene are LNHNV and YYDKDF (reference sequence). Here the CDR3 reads CATSGRDTDTQYF. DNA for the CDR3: TGTGCCACCAGCGGGAGGGACACAGATACGCAGTATTTT.

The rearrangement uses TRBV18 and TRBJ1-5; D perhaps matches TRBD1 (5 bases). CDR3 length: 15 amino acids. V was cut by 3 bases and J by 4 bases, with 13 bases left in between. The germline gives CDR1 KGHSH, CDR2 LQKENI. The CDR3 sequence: CASSPTTGGNQPQHF. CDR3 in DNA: TGTGCCAGCTCACCCACCACGGGGGGGAATCAGCCCCAGCATTTT.

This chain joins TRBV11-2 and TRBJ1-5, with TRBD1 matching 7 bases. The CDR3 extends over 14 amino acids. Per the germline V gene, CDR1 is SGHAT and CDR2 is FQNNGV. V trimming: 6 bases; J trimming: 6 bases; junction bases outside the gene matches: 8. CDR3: CASSDDRAGQPQHF. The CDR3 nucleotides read TGTGCCAGCAGTGATGACAGGGCGGGTCAGCCCCAGCATTTT.

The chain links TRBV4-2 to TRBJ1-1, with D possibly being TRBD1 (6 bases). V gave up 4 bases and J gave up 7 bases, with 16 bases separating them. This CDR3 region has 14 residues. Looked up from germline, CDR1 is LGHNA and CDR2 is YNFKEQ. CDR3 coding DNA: TGTGCCAGCAGCCGAATGGACAGTTCCCTTGAAGCTTTCTTT. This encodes CASSRMDSSLEAFF.

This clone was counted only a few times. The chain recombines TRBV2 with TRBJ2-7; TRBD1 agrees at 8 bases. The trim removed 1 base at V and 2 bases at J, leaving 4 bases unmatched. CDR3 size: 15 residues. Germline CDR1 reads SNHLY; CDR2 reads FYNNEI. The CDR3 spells CASSEVPGGAYEQYF. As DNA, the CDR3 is TGTGCCAGCAGTGAAGTTCCAGGGGGCGCCTACGAGCAGTACTTC.

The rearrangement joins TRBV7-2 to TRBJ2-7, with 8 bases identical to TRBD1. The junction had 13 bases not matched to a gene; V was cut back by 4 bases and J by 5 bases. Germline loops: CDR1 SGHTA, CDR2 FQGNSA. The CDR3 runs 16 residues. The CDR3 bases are TGTGCCAGCAGCTCCACCCCCGGACAGGGAACCCACGAGCAGTACTTC. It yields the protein CASSSTPGQGTHEQYF.